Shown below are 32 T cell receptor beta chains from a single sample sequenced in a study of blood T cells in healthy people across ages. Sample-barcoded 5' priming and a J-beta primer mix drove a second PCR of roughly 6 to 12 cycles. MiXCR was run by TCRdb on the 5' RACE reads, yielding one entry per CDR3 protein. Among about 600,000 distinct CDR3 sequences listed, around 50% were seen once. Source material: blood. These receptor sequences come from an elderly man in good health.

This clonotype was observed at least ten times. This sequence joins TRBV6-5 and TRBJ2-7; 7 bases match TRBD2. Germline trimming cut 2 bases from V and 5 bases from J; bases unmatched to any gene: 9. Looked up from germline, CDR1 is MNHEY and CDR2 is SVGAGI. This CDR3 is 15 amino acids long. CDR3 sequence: CASSYGGGVYDEQYF. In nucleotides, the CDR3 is TGTGCCAGCAGTTACGGGGGGGGTGTCTATGACGAGCAGTACTTC.

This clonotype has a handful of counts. CDR3 in DNA: TGCGCCAGCAGCCAAGATGGCGCGGGTCAGCAAGAGACCCAGTACTTC. Its translation is CASSQDGAGQQETQYF. The V call is TRBV4-1, the J call TRBJ2-5, with D perhaps TRBD2 (5 bases). Germline assignment: CDR1 MGHRA and CDR2 YSYEKL. This CDR3 spans 16 amino acids. Trimming removed 0 bases from V and 2 bases from J, with 13 bases in between.

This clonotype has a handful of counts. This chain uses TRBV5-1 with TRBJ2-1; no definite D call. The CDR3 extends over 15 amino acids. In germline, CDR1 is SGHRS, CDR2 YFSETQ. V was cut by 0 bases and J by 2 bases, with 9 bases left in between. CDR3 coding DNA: TGCGCCAGCAGCTTGGGACTTAACACCTACAATGAGCAGTTCTTC. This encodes CASSLGLNTYNEQFF.

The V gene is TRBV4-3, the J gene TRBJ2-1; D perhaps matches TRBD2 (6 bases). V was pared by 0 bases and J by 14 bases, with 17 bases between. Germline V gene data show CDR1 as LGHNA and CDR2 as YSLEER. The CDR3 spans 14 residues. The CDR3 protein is CASSQERGSALEFF. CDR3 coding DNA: TGCGCCAGCAGCCAAGAACGGGGGTCGGCTCTGGAGTTCTTC.

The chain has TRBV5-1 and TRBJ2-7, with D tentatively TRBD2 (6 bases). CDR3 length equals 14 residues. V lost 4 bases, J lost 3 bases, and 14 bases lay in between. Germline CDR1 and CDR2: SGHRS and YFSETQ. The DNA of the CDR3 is TGCGCCAGCAGCCCGGGACTCGCCTACTACGAGCAGTACTTC. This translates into CASSPGLAYYEQYF.

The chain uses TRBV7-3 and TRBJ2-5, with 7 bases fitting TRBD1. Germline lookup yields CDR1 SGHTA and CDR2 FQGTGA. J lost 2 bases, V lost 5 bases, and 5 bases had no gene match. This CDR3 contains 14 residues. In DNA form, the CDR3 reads TGTGCCAGCAGCCCGGGACAGCTTCAAGAGACCCAGTACTTC. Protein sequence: CASSPGQLQETQYF. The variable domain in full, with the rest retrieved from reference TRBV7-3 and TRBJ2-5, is GAGVSQTPSNKVTEKGKYVELRCDPISGHTALYWYRQSLGQGPEFLIYFQGTGAADDSGLPNDRFFAVRPEGSVSTLKIQRTERGDSAVYLCASSPGQLQETQYFGPGTRLLVL.

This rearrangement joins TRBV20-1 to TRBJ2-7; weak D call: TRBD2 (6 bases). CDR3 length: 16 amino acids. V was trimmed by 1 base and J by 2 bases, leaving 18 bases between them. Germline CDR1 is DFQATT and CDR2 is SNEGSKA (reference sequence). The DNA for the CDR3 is TGCAGTGCTAGAGCCGACCGCAGCGGGTTCGCCTACGAGCAGTACTTC. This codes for CSARADRSGFAYEQYF.

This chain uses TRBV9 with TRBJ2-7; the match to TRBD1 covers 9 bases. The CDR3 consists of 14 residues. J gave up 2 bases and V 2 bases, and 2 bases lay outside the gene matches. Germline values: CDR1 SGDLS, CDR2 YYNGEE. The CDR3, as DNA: TGTGCCAGCAGCGTCGGACAGGGGACCTACGAGCAGTACTTC. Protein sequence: CASSVGQGTYEQYF.

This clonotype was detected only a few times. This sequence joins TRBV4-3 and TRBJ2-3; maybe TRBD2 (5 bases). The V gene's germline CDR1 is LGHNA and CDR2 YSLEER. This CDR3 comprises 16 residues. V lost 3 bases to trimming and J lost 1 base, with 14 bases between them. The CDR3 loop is CASSQRVATGTDTQYF. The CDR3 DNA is TGCGCCAGCAGCCAGCGGGTAGCTACTGGCACAGATACGCAGTATTTT.

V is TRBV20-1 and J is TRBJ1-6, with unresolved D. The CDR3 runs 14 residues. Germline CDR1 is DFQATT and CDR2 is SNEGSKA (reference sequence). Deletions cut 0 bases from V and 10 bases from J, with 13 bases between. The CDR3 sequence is CSARDPKQGSPLHF. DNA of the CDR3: TGCAGTGCTAGAGATCCGAAACAAGGATCACCCCTCCACTTT.

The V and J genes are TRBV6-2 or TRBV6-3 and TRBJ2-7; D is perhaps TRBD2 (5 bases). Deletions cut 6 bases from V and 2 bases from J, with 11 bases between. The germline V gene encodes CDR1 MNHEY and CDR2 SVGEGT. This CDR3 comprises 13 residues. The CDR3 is CASRTGNPYEQYF. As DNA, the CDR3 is TGTGCCAGCAGGACGGGGAACCCCTACGAGCAGTACTTC.

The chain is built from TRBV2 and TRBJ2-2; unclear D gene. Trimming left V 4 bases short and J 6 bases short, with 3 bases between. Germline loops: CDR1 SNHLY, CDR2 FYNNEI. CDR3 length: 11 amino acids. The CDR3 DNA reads TGTGCCAGCAGTGCTCCCGGGGAGCTGTTTTTT. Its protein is CASSAPGELFF.

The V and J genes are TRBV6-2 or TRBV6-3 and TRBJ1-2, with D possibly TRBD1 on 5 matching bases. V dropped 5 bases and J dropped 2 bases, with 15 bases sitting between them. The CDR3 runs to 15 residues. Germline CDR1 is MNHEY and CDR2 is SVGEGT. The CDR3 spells CASSSSRTSNYGYTF. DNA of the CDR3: TGTGCCAGCAGTAGCAGCCGGACATCGAACTATGGCTACACCTTC.

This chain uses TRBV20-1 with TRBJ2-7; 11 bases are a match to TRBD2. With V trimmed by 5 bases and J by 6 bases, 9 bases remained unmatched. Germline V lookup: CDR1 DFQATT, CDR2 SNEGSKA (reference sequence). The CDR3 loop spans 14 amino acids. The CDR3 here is CSAVAGGRLFEQYF. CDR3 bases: TGCAGTGCTGTAGCGGGAGGGAGGCTTTTCGAGCAGTACTTC.

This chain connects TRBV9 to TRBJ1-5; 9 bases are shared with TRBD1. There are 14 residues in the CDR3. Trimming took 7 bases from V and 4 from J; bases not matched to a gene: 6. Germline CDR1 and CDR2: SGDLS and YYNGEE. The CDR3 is CASGGGQGNQPQHF. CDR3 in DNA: TGTGCCAGCGGCGGGGGACAGGGTAATCAGCCCCAGCATTTT.

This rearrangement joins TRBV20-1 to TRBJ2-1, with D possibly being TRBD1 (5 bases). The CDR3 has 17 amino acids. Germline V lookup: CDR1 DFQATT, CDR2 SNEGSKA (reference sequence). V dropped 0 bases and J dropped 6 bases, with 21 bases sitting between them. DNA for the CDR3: TGCAGTGCTAGAGATTTAAGGGCTCAGGGCGTTGGCAATGAGCAGTTCTTC. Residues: CSARDLRAQGVGNEQFF.

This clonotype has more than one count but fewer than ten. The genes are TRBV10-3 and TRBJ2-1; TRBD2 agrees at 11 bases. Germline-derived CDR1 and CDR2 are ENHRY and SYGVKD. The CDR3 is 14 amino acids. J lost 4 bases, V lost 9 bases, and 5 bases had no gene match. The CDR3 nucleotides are TGTGCCATTTCGACTAGCGGGGTGTACAATGAGCAGTTCTTC. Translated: CAISTSGVYNEQFF.

In DNA form, the CDR3 reads TGTGCCAGCAGCCGCGGACAGGGAAGGCGTGTAGGTGAAGCTTTCTTT. Its protein product is CASSRGQGRRVGEAFF. The chain couples TRBV14 to TRBJ1-1; 8 nucleotides match TRBD1. The V segment lost 4 bases and the J segment 7 bases; nucleotides outside the gene matches: 14. Looked up from germline, CDR1 is SGHDN and CDR2 is FVKESK. The CDR3 has 16 amino acids.

The CDR3, as DNA: TGTGCCAGCAGTGCTGTGGGTAATTCACCCCTCCACTTT. This codes for CASSAVGNSPLHF. This rearrangement joins TRBV25-1 to TRBJ1-6; D remains unclear. The CDR3 consists of 13 residues. Trimming removed 4 bases from V and 6 bases from J, with 7 bases in between. Germline CDR1 MGHDK, CDR2 SYGVNS.

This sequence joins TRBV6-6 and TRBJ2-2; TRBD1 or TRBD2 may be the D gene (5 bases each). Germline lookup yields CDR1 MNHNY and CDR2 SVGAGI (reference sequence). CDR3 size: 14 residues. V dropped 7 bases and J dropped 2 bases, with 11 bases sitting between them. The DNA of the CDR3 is TGTGCCAGCAAAGAGGGGTTCAACACCGGGGAGCTGTTTTTT. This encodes CASKEGFNTGELFF.

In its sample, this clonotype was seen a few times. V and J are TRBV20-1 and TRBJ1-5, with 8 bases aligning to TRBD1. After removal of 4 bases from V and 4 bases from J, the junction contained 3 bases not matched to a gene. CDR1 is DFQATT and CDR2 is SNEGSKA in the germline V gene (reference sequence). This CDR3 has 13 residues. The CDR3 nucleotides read TGCAGTGCTACCGGGACAGGTAATCAGCCCCAGCATTTT. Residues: CSATGTGNQPQHF.

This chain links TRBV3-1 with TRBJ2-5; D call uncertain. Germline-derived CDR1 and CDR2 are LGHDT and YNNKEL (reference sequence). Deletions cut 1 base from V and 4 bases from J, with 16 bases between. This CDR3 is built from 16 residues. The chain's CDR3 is CASSQAPGRMGETQYF. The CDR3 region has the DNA TGTGCCAGCAGCCAAGCCCCTGGACGAATGGGAGAGACCCAGTACTTC.

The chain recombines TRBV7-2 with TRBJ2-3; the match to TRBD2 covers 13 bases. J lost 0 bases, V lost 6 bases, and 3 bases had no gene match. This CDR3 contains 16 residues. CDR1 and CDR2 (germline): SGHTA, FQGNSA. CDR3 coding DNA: TGTGCCAGCAGGTCGGGACTAGCGGGGAGCACAGATACGCAGTATTTT. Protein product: CASRSGLAGSTDTQYF.

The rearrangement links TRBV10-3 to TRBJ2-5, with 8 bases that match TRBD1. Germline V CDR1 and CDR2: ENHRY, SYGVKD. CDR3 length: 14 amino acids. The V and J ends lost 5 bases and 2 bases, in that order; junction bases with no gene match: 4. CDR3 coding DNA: TGTGCCATCAGTTCCGGACAGGGACAAGAGACCCAGTACTTC. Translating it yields CAISSGQGQETQYF.

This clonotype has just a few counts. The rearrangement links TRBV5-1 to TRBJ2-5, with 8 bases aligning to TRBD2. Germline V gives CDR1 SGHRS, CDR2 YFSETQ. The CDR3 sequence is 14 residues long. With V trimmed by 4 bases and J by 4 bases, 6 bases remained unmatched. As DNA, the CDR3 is TGCGCCAGCAGCATCGGGACTAGTGGAGAGACCCAGTACTTC. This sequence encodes CASSIGTSGETQYF. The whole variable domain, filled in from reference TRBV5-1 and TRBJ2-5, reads KAGVTQTPRYLIKTRGQQVTLSCSPISGHRSVSWYQQTPGQGLQFLFEYFSETQRNKGNFPGRFSGRQFSNSRSEMNVSTLELGDSALYLCASSIGTSGETQYFGPGTRLLVL.

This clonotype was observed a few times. CDR3 region: CSVFQGDGYTF. CDR3 bases: TGCAGCGTCTTCCAGGGGGATGGCTACACCTTC. This chain connects TRBV29-1 to TRBJ1-2, with 7 positions matching TRBD1. CDR3 length: 11 amino acids. V dropped 6 bases and J dropped 6; count of bases not matched to a gene: 4. CDR1 is SQVTM and CDR2 is ANQGSEA in the germline V gene. Full variable domain (missing parts from reference TRBV29-1 and TRBJ1-2): SAVISQKPSRDICQRGTSLTIQCQVDSQVTMMFWYRQQPGQSLTLIATANQGSEATYESGFVIDKFPISRPNLTFSTLTVSNMSPEDSSIYLCSVFQGDGYTFGSGTRLTVV.

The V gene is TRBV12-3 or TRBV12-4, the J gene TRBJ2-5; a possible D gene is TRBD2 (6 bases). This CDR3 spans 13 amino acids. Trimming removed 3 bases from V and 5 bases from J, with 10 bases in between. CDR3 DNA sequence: TGTGCCAGCAGTTTCACTCGGGGGGAGACCCAGTACTTC. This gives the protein CASSFTRGETQYF.

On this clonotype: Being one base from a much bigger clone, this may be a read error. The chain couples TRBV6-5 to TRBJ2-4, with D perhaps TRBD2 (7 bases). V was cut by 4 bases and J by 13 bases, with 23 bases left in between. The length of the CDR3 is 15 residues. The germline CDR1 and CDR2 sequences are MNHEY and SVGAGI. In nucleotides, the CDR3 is TGTGCCAGCAGTTTAGGGGGGGGGAGCTCCTACGGGCAGTACTTC. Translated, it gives CASSLGGGSSYGQYF.

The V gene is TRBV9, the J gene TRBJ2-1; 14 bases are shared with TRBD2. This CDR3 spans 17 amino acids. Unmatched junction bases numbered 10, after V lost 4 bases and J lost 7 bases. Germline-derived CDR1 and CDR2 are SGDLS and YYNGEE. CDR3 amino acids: CASSSGLAGATTNEQFF. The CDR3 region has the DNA TGTGCCAGCAGCTCGGGACTAGCGGGGGCCACTACAAATGAGCAGTTCTTC.

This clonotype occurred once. CDR3 nucleotides: TGCAGCGTCGACCAGGACGGCTACTACAATGAGCAGTTCTTC. It specifies CSVDQDGYYNEQFF. This chain joins TRBV29-1 and TRBJ2-1; no firm D call. The V gene's germline CDR1 is SQVTM and CDR2 ANQGSEA. V was shortened by 6 bases and J by 3 bases, with 15 bases between the two germline ends. The CDR3 has 14 residues.

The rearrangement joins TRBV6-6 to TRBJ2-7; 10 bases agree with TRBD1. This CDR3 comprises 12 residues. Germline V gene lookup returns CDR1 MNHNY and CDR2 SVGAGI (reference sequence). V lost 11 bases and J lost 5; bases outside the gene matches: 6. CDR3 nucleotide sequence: TGTGCCGGCCGGGACAGGGGCGACGAGCAGTACTTC. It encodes CAGRDRGDEQYF.

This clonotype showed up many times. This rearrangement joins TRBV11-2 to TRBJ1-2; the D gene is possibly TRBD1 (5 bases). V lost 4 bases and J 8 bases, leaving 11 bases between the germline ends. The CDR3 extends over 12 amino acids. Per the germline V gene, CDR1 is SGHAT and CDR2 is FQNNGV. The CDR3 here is CASSSPRDGYTF. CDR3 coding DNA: TGTGCCAGCAGCTCCCCGCGGGACGGCTACACCTTC.